The present T cell receptor beta chain was sequenced within a study of T cell responses to AZD1222 COVID-19 vaccine. Findings of the study overall: Just a handful of AZD1222 recipients were seropositive at baseline.

Produced via immunoSEQ multiplex PCR; TCRdb's table is partial and in-frame only. The table shows some 180,000 clones, with around 94% occurring only once. Per the germline V gene, CDR1 is SGHAT and CDR2 is FQNNGV. The V end was cut by 0 bases, the J end by 7 bases, with 10 bases between. This CDR3 spans 14 amino acids. On this clone itself: What it recognizes is unknown.

This TCR was recovered from an adult who received the AZD1222 COVID-19 vaccine. J is TRBJ1-5 and V is TRBV11-2; D call uncertain. Sequenced here: peripheral blood, sampled 28 days after the second AZD1222 dose. DNA for the CDR3: TGTGCCAGCAGCTTAGAGATGGCCCCCCAGCCCCAGCATTTT. This gives the protein CASSLEMAPQPQHF.